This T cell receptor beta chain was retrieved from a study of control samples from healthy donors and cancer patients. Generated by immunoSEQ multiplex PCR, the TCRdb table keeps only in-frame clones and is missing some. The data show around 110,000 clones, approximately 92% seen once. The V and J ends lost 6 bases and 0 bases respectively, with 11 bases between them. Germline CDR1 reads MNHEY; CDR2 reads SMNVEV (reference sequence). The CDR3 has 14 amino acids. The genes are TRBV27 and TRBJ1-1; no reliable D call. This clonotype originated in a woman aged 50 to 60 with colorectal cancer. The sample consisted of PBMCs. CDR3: CASSSPPLNTEAFF. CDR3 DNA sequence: TGTGCCAGCAGCTCCCCCCCTTTGAACACTGAAGCTTTCTTT.